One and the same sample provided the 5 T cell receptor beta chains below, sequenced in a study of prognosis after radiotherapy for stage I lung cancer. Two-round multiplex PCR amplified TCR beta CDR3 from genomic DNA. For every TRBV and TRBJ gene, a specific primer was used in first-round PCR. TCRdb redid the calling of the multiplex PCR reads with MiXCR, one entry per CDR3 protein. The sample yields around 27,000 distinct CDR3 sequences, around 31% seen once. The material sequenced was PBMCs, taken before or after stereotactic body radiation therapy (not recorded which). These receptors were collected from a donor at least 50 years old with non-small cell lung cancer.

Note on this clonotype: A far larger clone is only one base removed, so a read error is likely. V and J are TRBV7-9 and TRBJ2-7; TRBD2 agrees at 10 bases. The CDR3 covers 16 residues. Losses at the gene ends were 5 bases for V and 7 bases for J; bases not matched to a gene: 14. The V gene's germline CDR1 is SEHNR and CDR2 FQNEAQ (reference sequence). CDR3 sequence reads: CASSPSGLARRNEQYF. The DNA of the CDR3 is TGTGCCAGCAGCCCGTCGGGACTAGCGAGGAGGAATGAGCAGTACTTC.

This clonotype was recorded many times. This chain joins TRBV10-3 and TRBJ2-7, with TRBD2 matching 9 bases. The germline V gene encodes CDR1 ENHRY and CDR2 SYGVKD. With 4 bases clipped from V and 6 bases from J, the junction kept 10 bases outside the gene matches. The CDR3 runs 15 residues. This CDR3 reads CAISAGGRVSGEQYF. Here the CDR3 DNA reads TGTGCCATCAGTGCGGGCGGGAGGGTTAGTGGCGAGCAGTACTTC.

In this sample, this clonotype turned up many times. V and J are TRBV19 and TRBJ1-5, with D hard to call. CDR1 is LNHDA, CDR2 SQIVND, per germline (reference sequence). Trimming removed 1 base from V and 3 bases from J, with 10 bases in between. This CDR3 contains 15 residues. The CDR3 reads CASSIVMGFNQPQHF. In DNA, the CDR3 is TGTGCCAGTAGTATAGTCATGGGTTTCAATCAGCCCCAGCATTTT.

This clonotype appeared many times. CDR3 region: CASSPGTGRYNQPQHF. The CDR3 region has the DNA TGTGCCAGCAGTCCAGGGACAGGCCGCTACAATCAGCCCCAGCATTTT. This sequence joins TRBV12-3 or TRBV12-4 and TRBJ1-5, with 8 bases lining up with TRBD1. The CDR3 loop spans 16 amino acids. The trim removed 5 bases at V and 3 bases at J, leaving 9 bases unmatched.

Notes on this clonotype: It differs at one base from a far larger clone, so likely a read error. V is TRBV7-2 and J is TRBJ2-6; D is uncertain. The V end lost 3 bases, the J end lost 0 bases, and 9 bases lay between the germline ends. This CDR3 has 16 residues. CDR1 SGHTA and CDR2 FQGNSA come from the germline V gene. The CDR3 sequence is CASSFGSFSGANVLTF. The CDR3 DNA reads TGTGCCAGCAGCTTTGGAAGTTTCTCTGGGGCCAACGTCCTGACTTTC.